Listed here are 3 T cell receptor beta chains from one sample, sequenced in a study of shared clonotypes between healthy human individuals. Measured with immunoSEQ multiplex PCR; TCRdb has only the in-frame clones, and not every one. The sample comprises about 1.4 million clones, roughly 97% of which are singletons, and 1.2% rests with the top ten. Sample: naive CD4+ T cells sorted from blood. Subset meaning: CD45RA+ positively selected. The source is a man aged 25-45 years in good health.

The chain carries TRBV27 and TRBJ1-5; no clear D. CDR1 MNHEY and CDR2 SMNVEV come from the germline V gene (reference sequence). This CDR3 has 16 residues. Trimming cost V 6 bases and J 0 bases, with 15 bases left between them. CDR3 in DNA: TGTGCCAGCAGGCCCGAAAAGACCTATAGCAATCAGCCCCAGCATTTT. This codes for CASRPEKTYSNQPQHF.

The chain links TRBV29-1 to TRBJ2-7; no definite D call. Trimming left V 7 bases short and J 6 bases short, with 13 bases between. This CDR3 has 11 amino acids. From germline, CDR1 is SQVTM and CDR2 ANQGSEA. CDR3 DNA sequence: TGCAGCGCCTCCTTGGGTGGCGAGCAGTACTTC. Its protein is CSASLGGEQYF.

The chain carries TRBV27 and TRBJ2-3, with TRBD2 matching over 8 bases. The CDR3 is 14 amino acids. V was pared by 2 bases and J by 4 bases, with 2 bases of the junction left unmatched. Germline V gives CDR1 MNHEY, CDR2 SMNVEV (reference sequence). CDR3 nucleotides: TGTGCCAGCAGTTTACTAGCGGGTCCAGATACGCAGTATTTT. Protein: CASSLLAGPDTQYF.